Described below is a single T cell receptor beta chain sequence and its context. Other DNA sequences in this specimen translate into the identical CDR3. The data stem from a study of blood T cell repertoires in COVID-19. Looking at the study overall: The samples span acute and convalescent COVID-19 from the United States, Italy and Spain.

This CDR3 has 14 residues. The germline V gene encodes CDR1 MNHEY and CDR2 SVGAGI. V lost 5 bases and J 0 bases, leaving 11 bases between the germline ends. As originally analysed: Estimation of nucleated cell counts was performed using reference gene primer amplification. Profiled with immunoSEQ multiplex PCR; TCRdb holds only in-frame clones, not every one. V and J calls and clone size are those listed in that table; D and trimming were worked out from the DNA. The sample contains roughly 250,000 clones, nearly 85% of which appear only once. This TCR came from a human donor in a cohort sampled during active COVID-19. What was sequenced was peripheral blood. The chain uses TRBV6-5 and TRBJ2-7, with D perhaps matching TRBD2 (6 bases). CDR3 coding DNA: TGTGCCAGCAGTCGGGACTTCTCCTCCTACGAGCAGTACTTC. Encoded protein: CASSRDFSSYEQYF.